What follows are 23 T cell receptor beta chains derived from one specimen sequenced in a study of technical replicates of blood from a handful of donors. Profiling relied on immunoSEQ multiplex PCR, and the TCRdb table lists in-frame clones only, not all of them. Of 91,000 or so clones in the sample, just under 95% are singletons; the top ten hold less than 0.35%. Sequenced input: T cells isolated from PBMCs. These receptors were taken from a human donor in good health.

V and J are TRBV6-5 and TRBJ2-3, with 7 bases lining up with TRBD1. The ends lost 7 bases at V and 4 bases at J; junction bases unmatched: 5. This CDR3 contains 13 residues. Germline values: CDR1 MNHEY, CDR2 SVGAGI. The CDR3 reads CASTEQGADTQYF. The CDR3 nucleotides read TGTGCCAGCACTGAGCAGGGGGCAGATACGCAGTATTTT.

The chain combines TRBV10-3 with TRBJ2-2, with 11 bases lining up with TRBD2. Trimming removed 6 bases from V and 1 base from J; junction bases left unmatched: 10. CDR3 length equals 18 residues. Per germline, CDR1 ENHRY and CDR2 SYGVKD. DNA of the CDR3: TGTGCCATCAGCAAGCCCGGGACTAGCGGAATGAACACCGGGGAGCTGTTTTTT. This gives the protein CAISKPGTSGMNTGELFF.

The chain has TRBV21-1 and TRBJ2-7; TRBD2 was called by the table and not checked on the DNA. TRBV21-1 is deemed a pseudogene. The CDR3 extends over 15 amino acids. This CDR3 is CASSKCGLAAYEQYF. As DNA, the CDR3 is TGTGCCAGCAGCAAATGTGGGCTAGCGGCCTACGAGCAGTACTTC.

DNA of the CDR3: TGTGCCAGCTCTACACAAAGGGGCCTTACAGATACGCAGTATTTT. Protein: CASSTQRGLTDTQYF. The gene calls are TRBV27 and TRBJ2-3; D is perhaps TRBD1 (5 bases). V lost 8 bases and J lost 3, with 18 bases in between. Germline V CDR1 and CDR2: MNHEY, SMNVEV (reference sequence). The CDR3 sequence is 15 residues long.

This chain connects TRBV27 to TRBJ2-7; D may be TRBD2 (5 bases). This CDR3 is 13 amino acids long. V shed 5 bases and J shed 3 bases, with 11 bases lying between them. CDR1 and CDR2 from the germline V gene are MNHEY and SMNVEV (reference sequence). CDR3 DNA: TGTGCCAGCAGTCACGAACGGGACTACGAGCAGTACTTC. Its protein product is CASSHERDYEQYF.

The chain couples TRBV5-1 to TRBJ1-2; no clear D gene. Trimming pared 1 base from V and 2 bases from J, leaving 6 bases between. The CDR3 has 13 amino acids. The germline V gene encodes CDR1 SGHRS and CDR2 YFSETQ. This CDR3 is CASSLTENYGYTF. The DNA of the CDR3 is TGCGCCAGCAGCTTGACAGAAAACTATGGCTACACCTTC.

CDR3 residues: CASSQSQDSNTGELFF. The CDR3 DNA sequence: TGTGCCAGCAGTCAATCACAGGACAGTAACACCGGGGAGCTGTTTTTT. The chain uses TRBV7-3 and TRBJ2-2; D is perhaps TRBD1 (6 bases). Per germline, CDR1 SGHTA and CDR2 FQGTGA. Trimming stripped 6 bases from V and 2 bases from J, with 16 bases between. The CDR3 is 16 amino acids.

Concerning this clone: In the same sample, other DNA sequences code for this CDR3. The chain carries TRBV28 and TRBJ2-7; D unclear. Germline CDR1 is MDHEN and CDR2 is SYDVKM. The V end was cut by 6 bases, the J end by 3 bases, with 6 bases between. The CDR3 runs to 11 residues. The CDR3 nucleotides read TGTGCCAGCAGCTTTCTCTACGAGCAGTACTTC. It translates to CASSFLYEQYF.

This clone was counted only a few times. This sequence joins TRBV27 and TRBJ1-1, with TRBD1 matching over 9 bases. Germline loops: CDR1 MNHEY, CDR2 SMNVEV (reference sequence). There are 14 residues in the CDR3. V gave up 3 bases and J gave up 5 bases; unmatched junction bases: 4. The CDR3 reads CASSFHRGLTEAFF. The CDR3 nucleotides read TGTGCCAGCAGTTTTCACAGGGGGCTAACTGAAGCTTTCTTT.

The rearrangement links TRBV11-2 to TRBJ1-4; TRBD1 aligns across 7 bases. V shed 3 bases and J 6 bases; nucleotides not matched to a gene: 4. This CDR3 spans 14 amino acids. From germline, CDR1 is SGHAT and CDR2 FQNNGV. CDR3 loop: CASSLGQYHEKLFF. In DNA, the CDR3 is TGTGCCAGCAGCTTGGGACAGTACCATGAAAAACTGTTTTTT.

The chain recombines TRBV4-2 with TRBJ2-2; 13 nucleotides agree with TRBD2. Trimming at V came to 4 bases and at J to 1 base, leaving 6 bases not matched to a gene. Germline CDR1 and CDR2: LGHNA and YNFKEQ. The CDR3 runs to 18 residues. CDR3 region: CASSPRGTSGMNTGELFF. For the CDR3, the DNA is TGTGCCAGCAGCCCACGTGGGACTAGCGGGATGAACACCGGGGAGCTGTTTTTT.

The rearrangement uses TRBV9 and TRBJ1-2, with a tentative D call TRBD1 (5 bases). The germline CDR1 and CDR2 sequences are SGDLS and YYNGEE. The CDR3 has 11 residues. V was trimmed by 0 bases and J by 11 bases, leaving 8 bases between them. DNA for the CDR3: TGTGCCAGCAGCGTAGGGACATCTTACACCTTC. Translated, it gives CASSVGTSYTF. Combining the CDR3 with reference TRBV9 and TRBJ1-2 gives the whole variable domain DSGVTQTPKHLITATGQRVTLRCSPRSGDLSVYWYQQSLDQGLQFLIQYYNGEERAKGNILERFSAQQFPDLHSELNLSSLELGDSALYFCASSVGTSYTFGSGTRLTVV.

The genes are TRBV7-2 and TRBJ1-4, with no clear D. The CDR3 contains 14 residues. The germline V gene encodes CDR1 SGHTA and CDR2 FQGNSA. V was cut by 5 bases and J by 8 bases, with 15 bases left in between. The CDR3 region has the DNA TGTGCCAGCAGCCCCACTTTATCTCGAGAAAAACTGTTTTTT. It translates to CASSPTLSREKLFF.

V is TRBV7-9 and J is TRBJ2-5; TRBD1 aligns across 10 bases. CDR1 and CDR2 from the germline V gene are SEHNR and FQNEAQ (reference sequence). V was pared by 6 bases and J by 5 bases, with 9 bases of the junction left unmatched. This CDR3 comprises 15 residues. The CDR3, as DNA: TGTGCCAGCAGTCACTACGACAGGGGGCGCGAGACCCAGTACTTC. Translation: CASSHYDRGRETQYF.

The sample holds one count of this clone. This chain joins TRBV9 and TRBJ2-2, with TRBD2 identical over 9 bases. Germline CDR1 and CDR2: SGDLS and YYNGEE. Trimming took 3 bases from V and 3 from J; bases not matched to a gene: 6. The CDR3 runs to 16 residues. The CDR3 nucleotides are TGTGCCAGCAGCGAACAAGCGGGAGGTTACACCGGGGAGCTGTTTTTT. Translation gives CASSEQAGGYTGELFF.

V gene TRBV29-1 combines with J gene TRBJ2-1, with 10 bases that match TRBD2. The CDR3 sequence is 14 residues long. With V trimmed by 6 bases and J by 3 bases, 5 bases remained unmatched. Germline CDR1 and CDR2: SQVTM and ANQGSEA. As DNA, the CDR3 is TGCAGCGTGGGGGGACTAGCGATCTACAATGAGCAGTTCTTC. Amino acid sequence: CSVGGLAIYNEQFF.

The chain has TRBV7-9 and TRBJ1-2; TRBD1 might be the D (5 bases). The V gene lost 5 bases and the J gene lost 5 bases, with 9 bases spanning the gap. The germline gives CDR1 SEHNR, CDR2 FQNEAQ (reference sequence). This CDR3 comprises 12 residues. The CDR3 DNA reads TGTGCCAGCAGCGCCGACAGTTATGGCTACACCTTC. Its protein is CASSADSYGYTF.

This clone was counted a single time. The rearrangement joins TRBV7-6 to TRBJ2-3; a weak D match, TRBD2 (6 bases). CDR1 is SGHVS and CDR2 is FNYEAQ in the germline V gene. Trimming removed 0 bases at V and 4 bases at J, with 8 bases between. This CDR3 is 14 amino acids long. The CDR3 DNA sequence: TGTGCCAGCAGCTTAGCCGGCGGGGCAGATACGCAGTATTTT. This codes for CASSLAGGADTQYF. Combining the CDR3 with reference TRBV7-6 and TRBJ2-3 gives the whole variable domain GAGVSQSPRYKVTKRGQDVALRCDPISGHVSLYWYRQALGQGPEFLTYFNYEAQQDKSGLPNDRFSAERPEGSISTLTIQRTEQRDSAMYRCASSLAGGADTQYFGPGTRLTVL.

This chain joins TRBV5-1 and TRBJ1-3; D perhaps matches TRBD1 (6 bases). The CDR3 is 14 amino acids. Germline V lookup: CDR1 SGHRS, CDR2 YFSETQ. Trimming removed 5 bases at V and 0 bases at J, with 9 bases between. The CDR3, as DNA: TGCGCCAGCAGTTCGACAGGCTCTGGAAACACCATATATTTT. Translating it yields CASSSTGSGNTIYF.

The CDR3 region has the DNA TGTGCCATCAGTGAACCGACTAGCGGGAGGTCGAGGGAGCAGTACTTC. It translates to CAISEPTSGRSREQYF. The gene calls are TRBV10-3 and TRBJ2-7; 13 bases fit TRBD2. J was trimmed by 7 bases and V by 3 bases; bases with no gene match: 9. Germline CDR1 reads ENHRY; CDR2 reads SYGVKD. The CDR3 loop spans 16 amino acids.

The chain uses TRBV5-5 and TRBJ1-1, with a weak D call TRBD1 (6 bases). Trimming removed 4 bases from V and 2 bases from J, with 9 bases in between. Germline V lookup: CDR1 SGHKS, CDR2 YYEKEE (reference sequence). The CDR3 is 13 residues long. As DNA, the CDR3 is TGTGCCAGCAGCCCACAGGGAAACACTGAAGCTTTCTTT. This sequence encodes CASSPQGNTEAFF.

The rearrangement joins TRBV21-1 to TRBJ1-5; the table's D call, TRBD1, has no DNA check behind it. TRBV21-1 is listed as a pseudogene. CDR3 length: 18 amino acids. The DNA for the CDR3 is TGTGCCAGCAGCAAAGAAGAGGGGACAGGGACATGGAATCAGCCCCAGCATTTT. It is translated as CASSKEEGTGTWNQPQHF.

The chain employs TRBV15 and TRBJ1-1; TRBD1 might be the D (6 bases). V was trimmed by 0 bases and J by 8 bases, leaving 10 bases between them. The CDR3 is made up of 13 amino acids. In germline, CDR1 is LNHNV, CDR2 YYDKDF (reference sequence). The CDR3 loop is CATSRDAGGEAFF. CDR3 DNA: TGTGCCACCAGCAGAGATGCGGGGGGCGAAGCTTTCTTT.